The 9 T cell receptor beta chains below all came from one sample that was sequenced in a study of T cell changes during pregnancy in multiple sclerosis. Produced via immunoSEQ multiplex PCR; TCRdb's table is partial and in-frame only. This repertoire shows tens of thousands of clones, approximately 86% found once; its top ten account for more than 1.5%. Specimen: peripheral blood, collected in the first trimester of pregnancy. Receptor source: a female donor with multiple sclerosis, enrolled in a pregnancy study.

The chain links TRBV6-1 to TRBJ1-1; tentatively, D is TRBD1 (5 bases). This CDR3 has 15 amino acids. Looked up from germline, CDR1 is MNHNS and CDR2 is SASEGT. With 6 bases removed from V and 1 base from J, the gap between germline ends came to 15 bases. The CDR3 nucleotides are TGTGCCAGCAGACGATCCTGGGGCCAGAACACTGAAGCTTTCTTT. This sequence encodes CASRRSWGQNTEAFF.

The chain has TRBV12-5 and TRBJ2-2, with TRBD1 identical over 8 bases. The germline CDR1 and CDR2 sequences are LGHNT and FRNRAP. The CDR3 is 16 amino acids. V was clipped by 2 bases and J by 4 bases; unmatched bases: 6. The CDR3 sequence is CASGLSQGVATGELFF. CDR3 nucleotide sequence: TGTGCTAGTGGTTTGTCACAGGGGGTGGCCACCGGGGAGCTGTTTTTT.

The CDR3 nucleotides read TGTGCCAGCAGCTTGGCCAGGGGACGTGAAGCTTTCTTT. Protein product: CASSLARGREAFF. The V gene is TRBV5-4, the J gene TRBJ1-1; D possibly corresponds to TRBD1 (6 bases). Trimming cost V 0 bases and J 7 bases, with 10 bases left between them. CDR3 size: 13 residues. CDR1 is SGHNT, CDR2 YYREEE, per germline (reference sequence). Complete variable domain (other parts from reference TRBV5-4 and TRBJ1-1): ETGVTQSPTHLIKTRGQQVTLRCSSQSGHNTVSWYQQALGQGPQFIFQYYREEENGRGNFPPRFSGLQFPNYSSELNVNALELDDSALYLCASSLARGREAFFGQGTRLTVV.

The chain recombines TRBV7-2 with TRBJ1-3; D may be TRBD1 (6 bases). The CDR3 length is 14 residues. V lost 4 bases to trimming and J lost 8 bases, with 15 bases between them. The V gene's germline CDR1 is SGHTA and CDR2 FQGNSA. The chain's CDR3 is CASSWGQGGYTIYF. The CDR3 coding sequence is TGTGCCAGCAGCTGGGGGCAGGGAGGGTACACCATATATTTT.

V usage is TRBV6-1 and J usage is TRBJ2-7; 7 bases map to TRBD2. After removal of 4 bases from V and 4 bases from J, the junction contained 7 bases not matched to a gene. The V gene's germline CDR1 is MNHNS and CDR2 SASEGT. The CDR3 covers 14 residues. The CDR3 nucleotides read TGTGCCAGCAGTGCCCGCGGGGGTTCGTACGAGCAGTACTTC. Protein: CASSARGGSYEQYF.

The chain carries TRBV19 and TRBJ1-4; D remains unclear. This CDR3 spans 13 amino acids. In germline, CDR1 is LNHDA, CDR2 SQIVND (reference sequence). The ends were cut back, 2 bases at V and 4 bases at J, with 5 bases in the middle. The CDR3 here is CASSISLNEKLFF. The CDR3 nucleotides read TGTGCCAGTAGTATATCCCTTAATGAAAAACTGTTTTTT.

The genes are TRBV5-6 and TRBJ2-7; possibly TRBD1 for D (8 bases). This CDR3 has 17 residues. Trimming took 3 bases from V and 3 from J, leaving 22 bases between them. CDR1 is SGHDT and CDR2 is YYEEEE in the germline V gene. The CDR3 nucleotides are TGTGCCAGCAGCTACTACTTACAGGGGGGGCAGAGCTACGAGCAGTACTTC. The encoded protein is CASSYYLQGGQSYEQYF.

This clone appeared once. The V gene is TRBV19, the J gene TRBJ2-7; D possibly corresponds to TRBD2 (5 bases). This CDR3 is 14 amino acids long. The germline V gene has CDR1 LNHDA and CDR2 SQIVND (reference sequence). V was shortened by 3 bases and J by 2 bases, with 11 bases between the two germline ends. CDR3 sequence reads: CASSIRGETYEQYF. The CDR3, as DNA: TGTGCCAGTAGTATTCGGGGTGAGACCTACGAGCAGTACTTC.

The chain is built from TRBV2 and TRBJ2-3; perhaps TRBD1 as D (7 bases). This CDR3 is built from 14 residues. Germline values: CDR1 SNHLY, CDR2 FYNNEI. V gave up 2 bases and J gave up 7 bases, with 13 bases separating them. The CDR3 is CASSEFQGGYTQYF. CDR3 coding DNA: TGTGCCAGCAGTGAATTCCAGGGGGGATATACGCAGTATTTT.